This section outlines one T cell receptor (beta chain) sequence together with its context. Its antigen remains unidentified. Sorted regulatory T cells were CD4-positive, CD25-high and CD127-low or negative. The assay was immunoSEQ multiplex PCR, and TCRdb's table has in-frame clones only and misses some. The sample lists 18,000 or so clones, about 92% occurring once. These data come from a study of B cell selection in AIRE deficiency. Broader study findings: Approximately 33% of healthy-shared Treg TCRbeta sequences appeared in patient Tconv cells. CDR3s were shorter in shared Treg sequences, reflecting few non-templated nucleotide insertions.

Sequencing was done on a sample of CD4+CD25+ Tregs sorted from PBMCs. The TCR was taken from a human donor in good health.

CDR3 sequence reads: CASSYLQGYQDTGELFF. The CDR3 bases are TGTGCCAGCAGTTACTTACAGGGGTATCAAGACACCGGGGAGCTGTTTTTT. The rearrangement uses TRBV28 and TRBJ2-2, with TRBD1 identical over 7 bases. The germline CDR1 and CDR2 sequences are MDHEN and SYDVKM. V shed 4 bases and J 3 bases; nucleotides not matched to a gene: 11. The CDR3 consists of 17 residues.